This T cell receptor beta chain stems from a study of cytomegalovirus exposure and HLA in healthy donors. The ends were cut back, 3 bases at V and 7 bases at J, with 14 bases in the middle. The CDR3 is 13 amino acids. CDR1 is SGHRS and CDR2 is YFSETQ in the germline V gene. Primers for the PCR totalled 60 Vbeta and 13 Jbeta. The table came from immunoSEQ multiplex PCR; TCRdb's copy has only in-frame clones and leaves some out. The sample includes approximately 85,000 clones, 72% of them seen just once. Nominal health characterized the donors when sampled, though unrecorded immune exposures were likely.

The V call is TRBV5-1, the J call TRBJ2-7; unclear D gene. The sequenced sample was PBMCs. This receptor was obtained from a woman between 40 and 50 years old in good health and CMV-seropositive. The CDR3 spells CASSSLDTQEQYF. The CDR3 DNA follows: TGCGCCAGCAGCTCCCTCGACACTCAAGAGCAGTACTTC.